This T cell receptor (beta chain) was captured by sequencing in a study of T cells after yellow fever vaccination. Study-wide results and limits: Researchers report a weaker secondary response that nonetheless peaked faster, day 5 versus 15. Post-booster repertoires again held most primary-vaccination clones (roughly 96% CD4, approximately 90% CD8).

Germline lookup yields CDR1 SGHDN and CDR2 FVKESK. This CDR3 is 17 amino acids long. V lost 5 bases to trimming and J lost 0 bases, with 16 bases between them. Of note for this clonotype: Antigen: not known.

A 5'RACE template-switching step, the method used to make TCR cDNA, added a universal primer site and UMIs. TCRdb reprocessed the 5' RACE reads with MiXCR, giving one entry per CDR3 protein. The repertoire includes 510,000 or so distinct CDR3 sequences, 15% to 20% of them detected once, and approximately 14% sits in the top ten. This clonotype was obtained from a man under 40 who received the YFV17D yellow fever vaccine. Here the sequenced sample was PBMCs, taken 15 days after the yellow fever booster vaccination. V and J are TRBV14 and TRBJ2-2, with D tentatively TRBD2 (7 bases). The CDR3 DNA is TGTGCCAGCAGCTTAAGCGGGGCAGGGGCGAACACCGGGGAGCTGTTTTTT. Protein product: CASSLSGAGANTGELFF.